This T cell receptor beta chain emerged from a study of identical twins. TCRdb used MiXCR to reprocess the 5' RACE reads, holding one entry per CDR3 protein. Of approximately 300,000 distinct CDR3 sequences listed, roughly 9.8% are singletons. This CDR3 contains 16 residues. V shed 4 bases, J shed 0 bases, and the junction held 5 bases outside the gene matches. The germline gives CDR1 MDHEN, CDR2 SYDVKM. These data were likewise used in another study, on yellow fever vaccine responses in identical twins. From that study: The T cell response to vaccination in identical twins was reportedly partly convergent and partly personalized.

The V gene is TRBV28, the J gene TRBJ2-5; 10 bases fit TRBD2. The clonotype originates from a woman aged 18-35 years in good health. Source material: CD8+ T cells sorted from blood. The DNA of the CDR3 is TGTGCCAGCAGTTCCACTAGCGGGATGTACCAAGAGACCCAGTACTTC. It yields the protein CASSSTSGMYQETQYF.